These 8 T cell receptor beta chains were all obtained from the same sample, sequenced in a study of CD8+ T cells in alopecia areata (dated by TCRdb to the late 2010s). The time point label corresponds to: baseline before oral tofacitinib. Libraries were prepared through the immunoSEQ multiplex PCR assay. To provide template for TCR sequencing, every sample had RNA extracted and reverse transcribed into cDNA. TCRdb's version of the immuneACCESS table is confined to in-frame rearrangements and falls short of the full clone set. An unresolved V gene accounts for under half of the shortfall where checked; the remainder is of unknown origin. This sample is represented by more than 110,000 clones; roughly 50% of them were singletons. The ten largest make up under 6.5% of the sample. The sample in question was CD4+ T cells sorted from blood, obtained at week 0. The source is a human donor with alopecia areata.

The chain couples TRBV23-1 to TRBJ1-5; D is uncertain. TRBV23-1 is an ORF, and what it does is uncertain. With 7 bases removed from V and 2 bases from J, the gap between germline ends came to 6 bases. CDR3 size: 12 residues. CDR3 in DNA: TGCGCCAGCAACTTGGGCAATCAGCCCCAGCATTTT. Its protein product is CASNLGNQPQHF.

The rearrangement joins TRBV18 to TRBJ2-3; D not certain. The CDR3 has 14 amino acids. The germline gives CDR1 KGHSH, CDR2 LQKENI. Trimming removed 2 bases at V and 0 bases at J, with 6 bases between. CDR3 DNA: TGTGCCAGCTCACCAACCCGAAGCACAGATACGCAGTATTTT. It codes for CASSPTRSTDTQYF.

This rearrangement joins TRBV4-2 to TRBJ1-2, with D possibly matching TRBD1 (6 bases). Germline CDR1 LGHNA, CDR2 YNFKEQ. Trimming removed 0 bases from V and 6 bases from J, with 17 bases in between. The CDR3 sequence is 16 residues long. The CDR3 nucleotides read TGTGCCAGCAGCCAAGATCCATCGGGGGCGCAGGATGGCTACACCTTC. It is translated as CASSQDPSGAQDGYTF.

The rearrangement joins TRBV9 to TRBJ2-1; no definite D call. Trimming took 2 bases from V and 10 from J, leaving 13 bases between them. The CDR3 consists of 13 residues. Germline loops: CDR1 SGDLS, CDR2 YYNGEE. This CDR3 is CASSVTRRGEQFF. For the CDR3, the DNA is TGTGCCAGCAGCGTCACGAGACGAGGAGAGCAGTTCTTC.

The rearrangement links TRBV7-3 to TRBJ1-2; 8 bases align to TRBD1. Trimming cost V 2 bases and J 4 bases; bases outside gene matches: 0. Germline CDR1 SGHTA, CDR2 FQGTGA. The CDR3 spans 13 residues. The DNA of the CDR3 is TGTGCCAGCAGCTTAGACAGGGGCTATGGCTACACCTTC. Translation: CASSLDRGYGYTF. The full variable domain, with the rest looked up from reference TRBV7-3 and TRBJ1-2, is GAGVSQTPSNKVTEKGKYVELRCDPISGHTALYWYRQSLGQGPEFLIYFQGTGAADDSGLPNDRFFAVRPEGSVSTLKIQRTERGDSAVYLCASSLDRGYGYTFGSGTRLTVV.

This rearrangement joins TRBV30 to TRBJ2-1; a weak D match, TRBD1 (6 bases). With 5 bases removed from V and 3 bases from J, the gap between germline ends came to 11 bases. The CDR3 totals 13 residues. Germline CDR1 is GTSNPN and CDR2 is SVGIG (reference sequence). CDR3 in amino acids: CAWAGQFYNEQFF. The DNA of the CDR3 is TGTGCCTGGGCAGGACAGTTCTACAATGAGCAGTTCTTC.

The chain links TRBV4-1 to TRBJ2-4, with D unresolved. With 1 base removed from V and 0 bases from J, the gap between germline ends came to 10 bases. Germline values: CDR1 MGHRA, CDR2 YSYEKL. The CDR3 totals 16 residues. The CDR3 here is CASSQGATLAKNIQYF. In DNA form, the CDR3 reads TGCGCCAGCAGCCAAGGAGCCACTTTAGCCAAAAACATTCAGTACTTC.

This clone was seen only a few times. This rearrangement joins TRBV30 to TRBJ1-6; D not certain. CDR3 size: 14 residues. The ends were cut back, 0 bases at V and 5 bases at J, with 8 bases in the middle. Germline CDR1 and CDR2: GTSNPN and SVGIG (reference sequence). This chain's CDR3 is CAWSVHVDNSPLHF. DNA for the CDR3: TGTGCCTGGAGTGTTCACGTTGATAATTCACCCCTCCACTTT.